This T cell receptor beta chain comes out of a study of OX40 agonist ivuxolimab in advanced cancers. Here immunoSEQ multiplex PCR was the method, and the copy in TCRdb shows in-frame clones only, minus some. The sample carries about 70,000 clones, 89% recorded once. The germline CDR1 and CDR2 sequences are SNHLY and FYNNEI. The CDR3 is made up of 14 amino acids. V was shortened by 5 bases and J by 0 bases, with 8 bases between the two germline ends. The TCR originated in an adult with an advanced solid tumor such as melanoma, head and neck, liver or kidney cancer. Sequenced here: CD4+ or CD8+ T cells sorted from blood, sampled in a trial of the OX40 agonist ivuxolimab. The chain is built from TRBV2 and TRBJ1-5; D unresolved. The CDR3 DNA reads TGTGCCAGCAGTTACAGATTTAGCAATCAGCCCCAGCATTTT. Amino acids: CASSYRFSNQPQHF.